The 11 T cell receptor beta chains below were found in one sample sequenced in a study of CD8 T cell repertoires and HIV-1 epitope variants. Which antigens these TCRs recognize remains unknown. Sequencing was performed with immunoSEQ multiplex PCR; in TCRdb, only in-frame clones are kept and a portion is missing. There are thousands of clones in the sample; 50% to 70% occur only once, and less than 45% lies in the top ten. Sequences were obtained from cultured CD8+ T cells derived from PBMCs. All receptors come from a male donor with HIV.

In this sample, this clone turned up a few times. This chain connects TRBV7-2 to TRBJ1-3, with 8 bases aligning to TRBD1. CDR3 length: 15 residues. CDR1 and CDR2 from the germline V gene are SGHTA and FQGNSA. Trimming took 5 bases from V and 0 from J; bases not matched to a gene: 3. CDR3 sequence (DNA): TGTGCCAGCAGCCAGGGACAGGACTCTGGAAACACCATATATTTT. As protein: CASSQGQDSGNTIYF.

By share of the sample, this clone is hyperexpanded. The chain links TRBV7-2 to TRBJ2-7; 7 positions agree with TRBD1. CDR1 and CDR2 (germline): SGHTA, FQGNSA. With V trimmed by 3 bases and J by 7 bases, 9 bases remained unmatched. The CDR3 contains 14 residues. The CDR3 nucleotides are TGTGCCAGCAGCTTGGGACAGTACCTTCGTGAGCAGTACTTC. As protein: CASSLGQYLREQYF.

This chain links TRBV13 with TRBJ2-3; no clear D gene. CDR1 is PRHDT and CDR2 is FYEKMQ in the germline V gene (reference sequence). The CDR3 totals 12 residues. Trimming took 1 base from V and 6 from J, leaving 5 bases between them. This chain's CDR3 is CASSLVGDTQYF. As DNA, the CDR3 is TGTGCCAGCAGCTTAGTGGGGGATACGCAGTATTTT. The full variable domain, in which reference TRBV13 and TRBJ2-3 provide the parts outside the CDR3, is AAGVIQSPRHLIKEKRETATLKCYPIPRHDTVYWYQQGPGQDPQFLISFYEKMQSDKGSIPDRFSAQQFSDYHSELNMSSLELGDSALYFCASSLVGDTQYFGPGTRLTVL.

The rearrangement uses TRBV7-9 and TRBJ2-2; the match to TRBD2 covers 9 bases. V was pared by 6 bases and J by 2 bases, with 4 bases of the junction left unmatched. CDR1 is SEHNR, CDR2 FQNEAQ, per germline (reference sequence). The CDR3 loop spans 15 amino acids. CDR3 protein: CASRPGLANTGELFF. Written as DNA, the CDR3 is TGTGCCAGCAGACCGGGACTAGCTAACACCGGGGAGCTGTTTTTT.

This clone was observed a handful of times. The CDR3 DNA reads TGTGCCAGTAACGATCGGAGGTGGGGGGGACTAGCGGAAAACATTCAGTACTTC. It translates to CASNDRRWGGLAENIQYF. The V call is TRBV19, the J call TRBJ2-4; 11 nucleotides agree with TRBD2. The V gene end was trimmed by 7 bases and the J gene end by 5 bases; junction bases not matched to a gene: 16. In germline, CDR1 is LNHDA, CDR2 SQIVND (reference sequence). This CDR3 region has 18 residues.

The rearrangement uses TRBV12-5 and TRBJ2-1, with TRBD1 matching over 9 bases. Germline values: CDR1 LGHNT, CDR2 FRNRAP. Losses at the gene ends were 5 bases for V and 6 bases for J; bases not matched to a gene: 11. The CDR3 loop spans 16 amino acids. The CDR3 region is CASGLMPGQGINEQFF. CDR3 DNA: TGTGCTAGTGGTCTAATGCCGGGACAGGGAATCAATGAGCAGTTCTTC.

This rearrangement joins TRBV19 to TRBJ1-5, with 7 nucleotides matching TRBD1. The V and J ends lost 3 bases and 5 bases, in that order; junction bases with no gene match: 4. The CDR3 length is 14 residues. CDR1 is LNHDA, CDR2 SQIVND, per germline (reference sequence). The DNA of the CDR3 is TGTGCCAGTAGTATCGGGACAGCCGATCAGCCCCAGCATTTT. Translated, it gives CASSIGTADQPQHF.

A note on this clone: Other DNA sequences in the same sample also yield this CDR3. The chain combines TRBV5-1 with TRBJ1-1; the D gene is possibly TRBD1 (5 bases). V lost 5 bases to trimming and J lost 8 bases, with 13 bases between them. From germline, CDR1 is SGHRS and CDR2 YFSETQ. There are 12 residues in the CDR3. The CDR3 sequence: CASSRWGTEAFF. The CDR3 coding sequence is TGCGCCAGCAGTCGATGGGGGACGGAAGCTTTCTTT. Based on the CDR3 plus reference TRBV5-1 and TRBJ1-1, the full variable domain is KAGVTQTPRYLIKTRGQQVTLSCSPISGHRSVSWYQQTPGQGLQFLFEYFSETQRNKGNFPGRFSGRQFSNSRSEMNVSTLELGDSALYLCASSRWGTEAFFGQGTRLTVV.

The rearrangement uses TRBV27 and TRBJ2-2, with D possibly being TRBD1 (6 bases). Germline CDR1 and CDR2: MNHEY and SMNVEV (reference sequence). V was cut by 5 bases and J by 6 bases, with 13 bases left in between. The CDR3 extends over 14 amino acids. This CDR3 reads CASSAYRVAGELFF. The CDR3 DNA follows: TGTGCCAGCAGTGCCTACAGGGTTGCCGGGGAGCTGTTTTTT.

The V call is TRBV7-9, the J call TRBJ2-3; 12 nucleotides align to TRBD2. Germline V gene lookup returns CDR1 SEHNR and CDR2 FQNEAQ (reference sequence). The CDR3 has 18 residues. The junction had 6 bases not matched to a gene; V was cut back by 0 bases and J by 2 bases. CDR3 in DNA: TGTGCCAGCAGCTTAGCGGGACTAGCGGGTGAGACCACAGATACGCAGTATTTT. The encoded protein is CASSLAGLAGETTDTQYF.

The chain employs TRBV25-1 and TRBJ2-5; TRBD1 might be the D (6 bases). CDR1 MGHDK and CDR2 SYGVNS come from the germline V gene. CDR3 length: 13 residues. Trimming stripped 6 bases from V and 3 bases from J, with 11 bases between. CDR3 region: CASRRTEEETQYF. The CDR3 nucleotides are TGTGCCAGCAGACGGACAGAGGAAGAGACCCAGTACTTC.